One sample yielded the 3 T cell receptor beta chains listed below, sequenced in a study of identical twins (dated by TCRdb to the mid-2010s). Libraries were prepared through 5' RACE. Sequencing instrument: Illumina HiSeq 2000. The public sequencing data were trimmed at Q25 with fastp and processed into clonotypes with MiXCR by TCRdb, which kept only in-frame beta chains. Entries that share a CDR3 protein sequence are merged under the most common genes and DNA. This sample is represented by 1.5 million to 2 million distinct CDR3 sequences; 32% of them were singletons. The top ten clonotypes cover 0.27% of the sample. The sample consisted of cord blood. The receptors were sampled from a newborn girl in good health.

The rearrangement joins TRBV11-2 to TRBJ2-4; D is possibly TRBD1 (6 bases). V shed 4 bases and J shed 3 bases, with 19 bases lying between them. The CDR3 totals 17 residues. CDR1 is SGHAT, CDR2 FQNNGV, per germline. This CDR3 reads CASSSGVRQGGKNIQYF. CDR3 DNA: TGTGCCAGCAGCTCAGGGGTGCGGCAGGGTGGCAAAAACATTCAGTACTTC.

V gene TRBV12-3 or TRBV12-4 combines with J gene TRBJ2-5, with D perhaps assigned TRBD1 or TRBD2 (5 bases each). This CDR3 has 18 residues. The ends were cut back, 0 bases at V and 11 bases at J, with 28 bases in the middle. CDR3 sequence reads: CASSLALWVQEVGNEQYF. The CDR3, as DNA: TGTGCCAGCAGTTTAGCGCTCTGGGTACAGGAGGTGGGGAATGAGCAGTACTTC.

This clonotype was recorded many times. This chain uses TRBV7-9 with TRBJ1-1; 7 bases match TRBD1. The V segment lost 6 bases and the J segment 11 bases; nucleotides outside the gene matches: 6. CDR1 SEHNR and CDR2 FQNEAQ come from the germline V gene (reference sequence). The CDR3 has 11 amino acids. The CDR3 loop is CASSLTGEAFF. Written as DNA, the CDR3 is TGTGCCAGCAGTTTAACAGGGGAGGCTTTCTTT.